This entry lists 15 T cell receptor beta chains sequenced from one sample in a study of blood T cell repertoires in COVID-19 (dated by TCRdb to about 2020). Library prep was done by the immunoSEQ multiplex PCR assay. TCRdb carries this immuneACCESS record with in-frame sequences only. Its versions omit some clonotypes, under half of them owing to an unresolved V gene in the studies checked, with the rest unexplained. This sample has around 310,000 clones in its table, and roughly 86% of those were observed once. Jointly, the top ten make up over 9% of the sample. The sequenced sample was PBMCs or T cells enriched from blood (not recorded which). These receptor sequences come from a woman under 40 who had recovered from COVID-19.

This clone was recorded many times. This chain links TRBV18 with TRBJ2-1, with D maybe TRBD2 (7 bases). This CDR3 has 21 amino acids. V shed 1 base and J shed 2 bases, with 27 bases lying between them. CDR1 KGHSH and CDR2 LQKENI come from the germline V gene. CDR3 nucleotides: TGTGCCAGCTCACCACTTCCCCCGGGGGCGACTAGCCCCCTCCCCTACAATGAGCAGTTCTTC. It translates to CASSPLPPGATSPLPYNEQFF.

The rearrangement uses TRBV5-4 and TRBJ1-2, with 8 bases fitting TRBD1. Trimming cost V 4 bases and J 3 bases; bases outside gene matches: 5. CDR1 is SGHNT, CDR2 YYREEE, per germline (reference sequence). The CDR3 runs 14 residues. CDR3 sequence: CASSPGGFDYGYTF. In nucleotides, the CDR3 is TGTGCCAGCAGCCCAGGGGGCTTCGACTATGGCTACACCTTC.

This chain links TRBV2 with TRBJ2-2; the D is unclear. Germline CDR1 reads SNHLY; CDR2 reads FYNNEI. Trimming removed 8 bases at V and 4 bases at J, with 11 bases between. This CDR3 is 13 amino acids long. DNA for the CDR3: TGTGCCAGCGACACCCCAGGCACCGGGGAGCTGTTTTTT. It yields the protein CASDTPGTGELFF.

J is TRBJ1-4 and V is TRBV6-5, with 9 bases matching TRBD1. The CDR3 loop spans 15 amino acids. V was clipped by 0 bases and J by 7 bases; unmatched bases: 3. The V gene's germline CDR1 is MNHEY and CDR2 SVGAGI. CDR3 nucleotides: TGTGCCAGCAGTTACTCAGGGGACAGGGTTGAAAAACTGTTTTTT. It specifies CASSYSGDRVEKLFF.

The chain employs TRBV9 and TRBJ1-2; D might be TRBD1 (6 bases). Germline values: CDR1 SGDLS, CDR2 YYNGEE. The CDR3 is 15 residues long. Trimming took off 3 bases at V and 4 bases at J, with 16 bases between the two ends. The CDR3 protein is CASSADLRGSYGYTF. The CDR3 DNA reads TGTGCCAGCAGCGCCGATTTGAGGGGGAGCTATGGCTACACCTTC.

The chain combines TRBV5-1 with TRBJ2-3; 7 nucleotides align to TRBD2. CDR1 SGHRS and CDR2 YFSETQ come from the germline V gene. The CDR3 consists of 16 residues. V dropped 3 bases and J dropped 0; count of bases not matched to a gene: 7. CDR3 amino acids: CASSSASGLSTDTQYF. The CDR3 nucleotides are TGCGCCAGCAGCTCGGCTAGCGGCCTCAGCACAGATACGCAGTATTTT.

The chain employs TRBV24-1 and TRBJ2-3; maybe TRBD2 (6 bases). This CDR3 contains 15 residues. The V gene lost 1 base and the J gene lost 6 bases, with 13 bases spanning the gap. Germline V CDR1 and CDR2: KGHDR, SFDVKD. CDR3 nucleotides: TGTGCCACCAGTGATTTTTCGGGAGTTGCGGATACGCAGTATTTT. It translates to CATSDFSGVADTQYF.

The gene calls are TRBV2 and TRBJ2-4; D remains unclear. The germline V gene has CDR1 SNHLY and CDR2 FYNNEI. V was clipped by 7 bases and J by 0 bases, with 10 bases between them. The CDR3 length is 14 residues. CDR3 DNA sequence: TGTGCCAGCACAGACTGGCTAGCCAAAAACATTCAGTACTTC. Translating it yields CASTDWLAKNIQYF.

CDR3 residues: CATRWTGGSYGYTF. The DNA of the CDR3 is TGTGCCACCCGATGGACAGGGGGCAGCTATGGCTACACCTTC. V is TRBV10-3 and J is TRBJ1-2, with 11 bases aligning to TRBD1. The CDR3 runs to 14 residues. The germline CDR1 and CDR2 sequences are ENHRY and SYGVKD. V lost 10 bases and J lost 4; bases outside the gene matches: 8.

V is TRBV11-2 and J is TRBJ2-3; 7 nucleotides align to TRBD2. With V trimmed by 8 bases and J by 2 bases, 19 bases remained unmatched. Germline values: CDR1 SGHAT, CDR2 FQNNGV. This CDR3 has 18 amino acids. The CDR3 nucleotides read TGTGCCAGCCGACTACTGGGGGTTGGTAGCGGGTACACAGATACGCAGTATTTT. Translating it yields CASRLLGVGSGYTDTQYF.

The gene calls are TRBV7-6 and TRBJ2-7, with 7 bases aligning to TRBD2. CDR1 is SGHVS and CDR2 is FNYEAQ in the germline V gene. Germline trimming cut 5 bases from V and 1 base from J; bases unmatched to any gene: 5. This CDR3 has 14 residues. In nucleotides, the CDR3 is TGTGCCAGCAGCCTCGACGGGAGGTCCTACGAGCAGTACTTC. Residues: CASSLDGRSYEQYF.

This chain joins TRBV6-5 and TRBJ2-3, with 7 bases matching TRBD1. This CDR3 has 14 amino acids. Looked up from germline, CDR1 is MNHEY and CDR2 is SVGAGI. The junction had 8 bases not matched to a gene; V was cut back by 6 bases and J by 5 bases. The CDR3 loop reads CASSVRQGRDTQYF. Here the CDR3 DNA reads TGTGCCAGCAGCGTTCGACAGGGAAGAGATACGCAGTATTTT.

J is TRBJ1-2 and V is TRBV6-5, with a tentative D call TRBD1 (6 bases). Germline V gene sequence: CDR1 MNHEY, CDR2 SVGAGI. The CDR3 runs 12 residues. Trimming removed 6 bases at V and 5 bases at J, with 10 bases between. The CDR3 here is CASSTGFYGYTF. The CDR3 DNA is TGTGCCAGCAGCACAGGGTTTTATGGCTACACCTTC.

This chain links TRBV7-3 with TRBJ2-5; weak D call: TRBD2 (5 bases). CDR3 length: 15 residues. V was trimmed by 2 bases and J by 5 bases, leaving 15 bases between them. The germline CDR1 and CDR2 sequences are SGHTA and FQGTGA. CDR3: CASSLDGERSETQYF. CDR3 sequence (DNA): TGTGCCAGCAGCTTAGATGGGGAGAGGAGTGAGACCCAGTACTTC.

This sequence joins TRBV30 and TRBJ2-3; tentatively, D is TRBD2 (5 bases). Germline loops: CDR1 GTSNPN, CDR2 SVGIG (reference sequence). Trimming shortened V by 0 bases and J by 4 bases, and 14 bases separated the two germline ends. The CDR3 extends over 15 amino acids. The CDR3 region is CAWSVLVGVSDTQYF. The CDR3 coding sequence is TGTGCCTGGAGTGTATTGGTGGGAGTTTCAGATACGCAGTATTTT. The whole variable domain, filled in from reference TRBV30 and TRBJ2-3, reads SQTIHQWPATLVQPVGSPLSLECTVEGTSNPNLYWYRQAAGRGLQLLFYSVGIGQISSEVPQNLSASRPQDRQFILSSKKLLLSDSGFYLCAWSVLVGVSDTQYFGPGTRLTVL.